The clone carrying this TCR beta chain has a handful of counts. Its target is not known. This CDR3 has 14 amino acids. The J segment lost 7 bases and the V segment lost 2 bases, leaving 3 bases of the junction unmatched. Germline CDR1 and CDR2: MNHEY and SMNVEV (reference sequence). The record originates from a study of naive and memory T cell subsets. Overall study findings and caveats: From naive to CM, EM and EMRA, diversity decreased and Gini increased. Activation and differentiation may alter RNA-based TCR counts. Clonotypes here are unpaired alpha or beta chain sequences. A few larger clonotypes appeared in naive repertoires, especially CD8, possibly memory cells re-expressing CD45RA.

Both TRBC1 and TRBC2 were covered by a beta constant-region primer of two equimolar oligonucleotides. Four rounds of PCR amplified the ligated cDNA using nested alpha and beta constant-region primers plus SP2. One entry per CDR3 protein, called by TCRdb with MiXCR from the UMI-ligation and nested PCR reads. This sample has roughly 140,000 distinct CDR3 sequences; approximately 21% occur once, and the top ten carry approximately 0.63%. CMV status came from CD4+ T cell IFNgamma after overnight CMV lysate stimulation of fresh PBMCs. This chain connects TRBV27 to TRBJ2-1, with 9 bases aligning to TRBD2. This receptor was taken from a human donor in good health. The source material was naive CD8+ T cells from blood. The DNA for the CDR3 is TGTGCCAGCAGTTTAGCGGGAGGGGTAAATGAGCAGTTCTTC. Translation gives CASSLAGGVNEQFF.